This is a list of T cell receptor beta chains from one sample in a study of T cells in localized non-small cell lung cancer. Assay used: immunoSEQ multiplex PCR; TCRdb lists only in-frame clones, some missing. The sample shows roughly 18,000 clones, approximately 82% of them seen only once. The sample here was peripheral blood, taken before any cancer treatment. These receptors originate from a female donor of 60 years or more with stage I lung adenocarcinoma. Both conserved end residues are part of each CDR3. D genes are given only for firm matches. Clone sizes are given selectively: once, few, many, or a class where the clone is expanded.

TRBJ2-7 | NA | NA | TRBV28 | TGTGCCAGCAGTTTAACCGGGCAGATCTACGAGCAGTACTTC | CASSLTGQIYEQYF
TRBJ1-2 | TRBD1 | NA | TRBV5-6 | TGTGCCAGCAGCCTCGTAACAGGGGTTTACTATGGCTACACCTTC | CASSLVTGVYYGYTF
TRBJ1-5 | NA | NA | TRBV11-2 | TGTGCCAGCAGCTCCTCAGGGGTTCGGGGCAATCAGCCCCAGCATTTT | CASSSSGVRGNQPQHF
TRBJ2-2 | NA | few | TRBV11-3 | TGTGCCAGCAGCTTAGATTTTGGTGGGGGGGCCCCCACCGGGGAGCTGTTTTTT | CASSLDFGGGAPTGELFF
TRBJ1-2 | NA | few | TRBV9 | TGTGCCAGCAGCGTAGAAGGGGACATCAACTATGGCTACACCTTC | CASSVEGDINYGYTF
TRBJ2-2 | NA | NA | TRBV9 | TGTGCCAGCAGCGTAGGGCCCGGGGAGCTGTTTTTT | CASSVGPGELFF
TRBJ2-7 | TRBD1 | NA | TRBV5-4 | TGTGCCAGCAGCTTCCGACAGGGGACATTCTCCTACGAGCAGTACTTC | CASSFRQGTFSYEQYF
TRBJ1-6 | NA | NA | TRBV27 | TGTGCCAGCAGTTTAACCTCCGGGAGACCCAATTCACCCCTCCACTTT | CASSLTSGRPNSPLHF
TRBJ1-3 | TRBD1 | NA | TRBV5-1 | TGCGCCAGCAGCGGGACAGGGGGTACTTCTGGAAACACCATATATTTT | CASSGTGGTSGNTIYF
TRBJ2-1 | NA | NA | TRBV9 | TGTGCCAGCAGCGTAGGGGCCGGGGTAAACTACAATGAGCAGTTCTTC | CASSVGAGVNYNEQFF
TRBJ2-2 | NA | NA | TRBV7-6 | TGTGCCAGCAGCCCAACAGAAGTCCACGGGGAGCTGTTTTTT | CASSPTEVHGELFF
TRBJ1-1 | NA | NA | TRBV7-2 | TGTGCCAGCAGCGTCTTGACCCGGGAGGGTGAAGCTTTCTTT | CASSVLTREGEAFF
TRBJ2-2 | NA | NA | TRBV5-1 | TGCGCCAGCAGCTTGGCAGGGACGAGGGCCGGGGAGCTGTTTTTT | CASSLAGTRAGELFF
TRBJ1-2 | NA | NA | TRBV2 | TGTGCCAGCAATCCGGGACGGTACTATGGCTACACCTTC | CASNPGRYYGYTF
TRBJ2-7 | TRBD1 | NA | TRBV5-1 | TGCGCCAGCAGCCCCCGGACAGGGTTGTCCTACGAGCAGTACTTC | CASSPRTGLSYEQYF
TRBJ2-7 | NA | medium-sized | TRBV14 | TGTGCCAGCAGCCAAGGGACAGCCACTTTCTACGAGCAGTACTTC | CASSQGTATFYEQYF
TRBJ1-6 | NA | NA | TRBV19 | TGTGCCAGCAGCAGCTATAATTCACCCCTCCACTTT | CASSSYNSPLHF
TRBJ2-1 | TRBD1 | NA | TRBV7-9 | TGTGCCAGCAGCCCCGGGGACAGGGGGCCTTACAATGAGCAGTTCTTC | CASSPGDRGPYNEQFF
TRBJ1-1 | NA | NA | TRBV2 | TGTGCCAGCAGCACACAAGAGAACACTGAAGCTTTCTTT | CASSTQENTEAFF
TRBJ2-1 | NA | NA | TRBV10-3 | TGTGCCATCAGTGAGTCTTATGAGCAGTTCTTC | CAISESYEQFF
TRBJ1-1 | TRBD1 | NA | TRBV2 | TGTGCCACCCTGGGGGACAGCTACATGAACACTGAAGCTTTCTTT | CATLGDSYMNTEAFF
TRBJ1-4 | NA | NA | TRBV19 | TGTGCCAGTAGTTGGTCGGTTAATGAAAAACTGTTTTTT | CASSWSVNEKLFF
TRBJ2-2 | TRBD1 | NA | TRBV6-1 | TGTGCCAGCACCTCGGGACAGGGTTACGGGGAGCTGTTTTTT | CASTSGQGYGELFF
TRBJ2-1 | TRBD1 | NA | TRBV7-9 | TGTGCCAGCAGCCTGAGACAGGGGGCCTCCTACAATGAGCAGTTCTTC | CASSLRQGASYNEQFF
TRBJ1-4 | TRBD1 | NA | TRBV6-5 | TGTGCCAGCAGTTCACTCACAGGGGGCAGCGAAAAACTGTTTTTT | CASSSLTGGSEKLFF
TRBJ1-2 | NA | NA | TRBV30 | TGTGCCACCCCTGAGGGGTATGGCTACACCTTC | CATPEGYGYTF
TRBJ1-5 | NA | once | TRBV5-1 | TGCGCCAGCAGCTTGGCGGCAGGGCGGGGTCAGCCCCAGCATTTT | CASSLAAGRGQPQHF
TRBJ1-4 | TRBD1 | NA | TRBV7-9 | TGTGCCAGCAGCTCCGTCCGGGGGACAGGGGAAAAACTGTTTTTT | CASSSVRGTGEKLFF
TRBJ1-1 | TRBD1 | NA | TRBV28 | TGTGCCAGCAGATACCCACAGGGGGCTGAAGCTTTCTTT | CASRYPQGAEAFF
TRBJ2-3 | TRBD2 | NA | TRBV4-2 | TGTGCCAGCAGCCAAGAGGCTAGCGGGGGGGCCAGGGATACGCAGTATTTT | CASSQEASGGARDTQYF
TRBJ1-1 | NA | NA | TRBV5-4 | TGTGCCAGCAGCTTTTTGGGGGGCGGGACTGAAGCTTTCTTT | CASSFLGGGTEAFF
TRBJ1-3 | NA | NA | TRBV19 | TGTGCCAGTAGTATTCTCGGCAACTCTGGAAACACCATATATTTT | CASSILGNSGNTIYF
TRBJ2-7 | NA | NA | TRBV18 | TGTGCCAGCTCCTCCTGGACGCTCCTTAGAACCTACGAGCAGTACTTC | CASSSWTLLRTYEQYF
TRBJ1-1 | TRBD1 | NA | TRBV10-3 | TGTGCCATCAGTGTACAGGGGGGCACTGAAGCTTTCTTT | CAISVQGGTEAFF
TRBJ1-6 | TRBD1 | NA | TRBV5-4 | TGTGCCAGCAGCCCGGACAGGGATTCACCCCTCCACTTT | CASSPDRDSPLHF
TRBJ2-5 | NA | NA | TRBV7-3 | TGTGCCAGCAGCTTAGGGCCTGAAGAGACCCAGTACTTC | CASSLGPEETQYF
TRBJ2-5 | TRBD2 | NA | TRBV5-1 | TGCGCCAGCCGACAATCCGGGACTAGCGGGGAGACCCAGTACTTC | CASRQSGTSGETQYF
TRBJ2-7 | TRBD2 | NA | TRBV2 | TGTGCCAGCAGGGGGACTAGCGGGGGGCCGTCCTACGAGCAGTACTTC | CASRGTSGGPSYEQYF
TRBJ2-1 | NA | NA | TRBV29-1 | TGCAGCGTTTTTTTCCCAGGTACCTACAATGAGCAGTTCTTC | CSVFFPGTYNEQFF
TRBJ2-1 | NA | NA | TRBV11-3 | TGTGCCAGCAGCTTCGGAAAGCTACGCAATGAGCAGTTCTTC | CASSFGKLRNEQFF
TRBJ2-5 | NA | large | TRBV9 | TGTGCCAGCAGCGTAGAGGGGGTGAGTCGAGAGACCCAGTACTTC | CASSVEGVSRETQYF
TRBJ2-3 | NA | NA | TRBV18 | TGTGCCAGCTCACCGGCCACCAACACAGATACGCAGTATTTT | CASSPATNTDTQYF
TRBJ2-3 | NA | few | TRBV2 | TGTGCCAGCAGTGAAACAACAAGGGGAGCGGATACGCAGTATTTT | CASSETTRGADTQYF
TRBJ2-7 | NA | NA | TRBV19 | TGTGCCAGTAGTATAGTCGGGGGCTACGAGCAGTACTTC | CASSIVGGYEQYF
TRBJ2-7 | NA | NA | TRBV10-3 | TGTGCCATCAGTGAAACGGGACAAAACTACGAGCAGTACTTC | CAISETGQNYEQYF
TRBJ1-4 | NA | NA | TRBV7-2 | TGTGCCAGCAGCGTACGAGGGACTAATGAAAAACTGTTTTTT | CASSVRGTNEKLFF
TRBJ1-2 | NA | NA | TRBV6-5 | TGTGCCAGCAGTTACTCGGCCCTCCCCGGGAACTATGGCTACACCTTC | CASSYSALPGNYGYTF
TRBJ1-6 | NA | NA | TRBV7-6 | TGTGCCAGCAGCCCCCGCCCCAGCTATAATTCACCCCTCCACTTT | CASSPRPSYNSPLHF
TRBJ2-3 | NA | NA | TRBV4-3 | TGCGCCAGCAGCCATATACTAGACCCGGGGGGCACAGATACGCAGTATTTT | CASSHILDPGGTDTQYF
TRBJ2-7 | NA | NA | TRBV7-9 | TGTGCCAGCAGCCTCGGACAGTGGGAGGTCGAGCAGTACTTC | CASSLGQWEVEQYF
TRBJ2-3 | TRBD1 | NA | TRBV15 | TGTGCCACCAGCAGAGATCTGGGACAGGGAATAGATACGCAGTATTTT | CATSRDLGQGIDTQYF
TRBJ1-6 | NA | few | TRBV6-6 | TGTGCCAGCAGGCTTCAGGAGGCTCCCCTCCACTTT | CASRLQEAPLHF
TRBJ1-2 | NA | NA | TRBV10-3 | TGTGCCATCAGTGAGGGAGGGGCGCGATATGGCTACACCTTC | CAISEGGARYGYTF
TRBJ1-1 | NA | NA | TRBV7-2 | TGTGCCAGCACTGGGGCCATGAACACTGAAGCTTTCTTT | CASTGAMNTEAFF
TRBJ1-1 | NA | NA | TRBV2 | TGTGCCAGCAGTGCCAGGGTGGGCACTGAAGCTTTCTTT | CASSARVGTEAFF